The 23 T cell receptor beta chains below come from one sample, sequenced in a study of patients and donors after allogeneic stem cell transplantation. Using its own MiXCR run on the RT-PCR reads, TCRdb lists one record per CDR3 protein. Among approximately 170,000 distinct CDR3 sequences, 24% were seen once, and the ten largest hold approximately 26%. Sequenced input: blood, either unsorted or a sorted T cell fraction (not recorded which). The receptors here all came from a human donor who was either an allogeneic HSCT recipient or a stem cell or donor lymphocyte infusion donor (not recorded which). It is not recorded whose cells these are; they may come from a transplant donor.

The table lists this clonotype with a few counts. The CDR3 reads CASSQFGESSYNEQFF. The DNA for the CDR3 is TGTGCCAGCAGCCAATTCGGGGAGAGCTCCTACAATGAGCAGTTCTTC. The genes are TRBV3-1 and TRBJ2-1; D is perhaps TRBD2 (5 bases). V lost 2 bases and J lost 0, with 11 bases in between. Per the germline V gene, CDR1 is LGHDT and CDR2 is YNNKEL (reference sequence). The CDR3 loop spans 16 amino acids.

This clonotype was seen more than once but under ten times. The chain is built from TRBV20-1 and TRBJ2-7; possibly TRBD1 or TRBD2 for D (5 bases each). The V gene lost 7 bases and the J gene lost 1 base, with 14 bases spanning the gap. Germline V CDR1 and CDR2: DFQATT, SNEGSKA (reference sequence). The length of the CDR3 is 13 residues. CDR3 in amino acids: CSGLTGPSYEQYF. The CDR3 DNA follows: TGCAGTGGTCTGACGGGGCCTTCCTACGAGCAGTACTTC.

The chain employs TRBV24-1 and TRBJ1-5; D ambiguous. The CDR3 runs to 12 residues. V was clipped by 4 bases and J by 3 bases, with 3 bases between them. The germline gives CDR1 KGHDR, CDR2 SFDVKD. This CDR3 is CATSENNQPQHF. CDR3 nucleotide sequence: TGTGCCACCAGTGAAAACAATCAGCCCCAGCATTTT.

This sequence joins TRBV7-9 and TRBJ1-1, with 9 bases lining up with TRBD1. Trimming cost V 7 bases and J 14 bases; bases outside gene matches: 8. CDR1 and CDR2 from the germline V gene are SEHNR and FQNEAQ (reference sequence). The CDR3 totals 11 residues. The CDR3 region has the DNA TGTGCCAGCACCTGGAGACAGGGGGAGTTCTTT. Protein sequence: CASTWRQGEFF.

This clonotype occurred many times. The chain carries TRBV4-1 and TRBJ2-4; D remains ambiguous. There are 15 residues in the CDR3. The V gene lost 0 bases and the J gene lost 2 bases, with 8 bases spanning the gap. From germline, CDR1 is MGHRA and CDR2 YSYEKL. The CDR3 sequence is CASSQDRMTKNIQYF. CDR3 DNA sequence: TGCGCCAGCAGCCAAGATAGGATGACCAAAAACATTCAGTACTTC.

The chain carries TRBV20-1 and TRBJ2-3; D ambiguous. V was cut by 4 bases and J by 0 bases, with 14 bases left in between. Per the germline V gene, CDR1 is DFQATT and CDR2 is SNEGSKA (reference sequence). The CDR3 consists of 15 residues. The CDR3 DNA reads as TGCAGTGCTACCAGCCACGACCCTAGCACAGATACGCAGTATTTT. It encodes CSATSHDPSTDTQYF.

This clonotype was seen only a few times. The chain recombines TRBV18 with TRBJ2-5; no firm D call. CDR1 and CDR2 from the germline V gene are KGHSH and LQKENI. The V end lost 0 bases, the J end lost 4 bases, and 3 bases lay between the germline ends. There are 12 residues in the CDR3. The CDR3 protein is CASSPPSETQYF. The DNA for the CDR3 is TGTGCCAGCTCACCACCCTCAGAGACCCAGTACTTC.

The V and J genes are TRBV7-2 and TRBJ2-5; D is uncertain. The CDR3 loop spans 15 amino acids. Germline CDR1 and CDR2: SGHTA and FQGNSA. V lost 2 bases, J lost 0 bases, and 10 bases lay in between. This CDR3 reads CASSLPAKNQETQYF. In nucleotides, the CDR3 is TGTGCCAGCAGCTTACCAGCCAAAAACCAAGAGACCCAGTACTTC.

The chain uses TRBV20-1 and TRBJ2-3; TRBD2 is a possible D gene (6 bases). Germline V gene data show CDR1 as DFQATT and CDR2 as SNEGSKA (reference sequence). Trimming cost V 6 bases and J 5 bases, with 18 bases left between them. The length of the CDR3 is 14 residues. CDR3 protein: CSAAGLPQGDTQYF. The DNA of the CDR3 is TGCAGTGCAGCGGGCCTCCCCCAGGGAGATACGCAGTATTTT.

V usage is TRBV4-2 and J usage is TRBJ2-7; the D gene could be TRBD1 or TRBD2 (6 bases each). The CDR3 is 15 amino acids. Germline loops: CDR1 LGHNA, CDR2 YNFKEQ. Deletions cut 6 bases from V and 3 bases from J, with 18 bases between. CDR3 in DNA: TGTGCCAGCAGTTTGGGGGCGGGGCCAGTCTACGAGCAGTACTTC. This codes for CASSLGAGPVYEQYF.

The rearrangement uses TRBV20-1 and TRBJ2-5, with 7 nucleotides matching TRBD2. The junction had 7 bases not matched to a gene; V was cut back by 5 bases and J by 4 bases. CDR1 is DFQATT, CDR2 SNEGSKA, per germline (reference sequence). The CDR3 is 13 amino acids. CDR3 loop: CSAPRELGETQYF. CDR3 nucleotide sequence: TGCAGTGCTCCGCGGGAGTTAGGAGAGACCCAGTACTTC.

The chain combines TRBV27 with TRBJ2-7; D could derive from TRBD1 or TRBD2 (5 bases each). The germline CDR1 and CDR2 sequences are MNHEY and SMNVEV (reference sequence). This CDR3 is built from 13 residues. Trimming shortened V by 10 bases and J by 0 bases, and 13 bases separated the two germline ends. This chain's CDR3 is CATTGTASYEQYF. For the CDR3, the DNA is TGTGCCACCACCGGGACCGCCTCCTACGAGCAGTACTTC.

This clonotype was picked up many times. This chain joins TRBV12-3 or TRBV12-4 and TRBJ1-4; D not certain. The CDR3 is 13 residues long. V dropped 3 bases and J dropped 8 bases, with 10 bases sitting between them. The CDR3 coding sequence is TGTGCCAGCAGTTTTGATCTTTTGGAAAAACTGTTTTTT. Translated, it gives CASSFDLLEKLFF.

V gene TRBV29-1 combines with J gene TRBJ2-1; 11 bases agree with TRBD2. There are 15 residues in the CDR3. Per germline, CDR1 SQVTM and CDR2 ANQGSEA. V shed 3 bases and J 5 bases; nucleotides not matched to a gene: 6. CDR3 in DNA: TGCAGCGTTGATCTAGCGGGGGGAGTCCACAATGAGCAGTTCTTC. Protein sequence: CSVDLAGGVHNEQFF.

This clonotype was recorded a few times. The rearrangement links TRBV6-5 to TRBJ2-5; tentative D call: TRBD1 (5 bases). This CDR3 spans 13 amino acids. V was trimmed by 6 bases and J by 7 bases, leaving 15 bases between them. Germline V gives CDR1 MNHEY, CDR2 SVGAGI. The CDR3 spells CASRSPRAGTQYF. CDR3 in DNA: TGTGCCAGCAGGAGCCCCAGGGCTGGGACCCAGTACTTC.

In this sample, this clonotype turned up many times. The V and J genes are TRBV18 and TRBJ1-2; 11 bases agree with TRBD1. The germline CDR1 and CDR2 sequences are KGHSH and LQKENI. J was trimmed by 4 bases and V by 6 bases; bases with no gene match: 4. CDR3 length equals 14 residues. In DNA form, the CDR3 reads TGTGCCAGCTCGACTGGACAGGGGGCCTATGGCTACACCTTC. Translating gives CASSTGQGAYGYTF.

This clonotype showed up just a few times. V and J are TRBV5-1 and TRBJ2-3; the D gene is possibly TRBD2 (6 bases). From germline, CDR1 is SGHRS and CDR2 YFSETQ. Trimming pared 0 bases from V and 1 base from J, leaving 12 bases between. This CDR3 has 16 amino acids. The CDR3: CASSLEPSEGTDTQYF. The CDR3 DNA reads as TGCGCCAGCAGCTTGGAGCCTAGCGAGGGCACAGATACGCAGTATTTT.

The table lists this clonotype with a few counts. The chain uses TRBV12-3 or TRBV12-4 and TRBJ2-7; possibly TRBD1 or TRBD2 for D (5 bases each). Trimming took 5 bases from V and 0 from J, leaving 11 bases between them. This CDR3 has 14 amino acids. CDR3 bases: TGTGCCAGCAGTAGGGACCCAAGCTCCTACGAGCAGTACTTC. Its translation: CASSRDPSSYEQYF.

The chain combines TRBV7-9 with TRBJ2-7, with a weak D call TRBD1 (5 bases). From germline, CDR1 is SEHNR and CDR2 FQNEAQ (reference sequence). The CDR3 contains 15 residues. V was shortened by 6 bases and J by 3 bases, with 18 bases between the two germline ends. The CDR3 reads CASSGRAGNFYEQYF. CDR3 sequence (DNA): TGTGCCAGCAGTGGCCGGGCAGGGAATTTCTACGAGCAGTACTTC.

In its sample, this clonotype was seen many times. V usage is TRBV5-6 and J usage is TRBJ1-1; D not certain. CDR3 length equals 14 residues. Trimming took off 0 bases at V and 0 bases at J, with 6 bases between the two ends. Per germline, CDR1 SGHDT and CDR2 YYEEEE. CDR3 sequence: CASSLDRLNTEAFF. The DNA for the CDR3 is TGTGCCAGCAGCTTGGATAGATTGAACACTGAAGCTTTCTTT.

The V and J genes are TRBV14 and TRBJ1-1; D ambiguous. V was cut by 2 bases and J by 0 bases, with 10 bases left in between. Germline V lookup: CDR1 SGHDN, CDR2 FVKESK. There are 15 residues in the CDR3. The CDR3 loop is CASSQRQALNTEAFF. The CDR3 DNA is TGTGCCAGCAGCCAACGGCAGGCCTTGAACACTGAAGCTTTCTTT.

There are a few counts of this clonotype. The CDR3 reads CASSLSGELFF. For the CDR3, the DNA is TGTGCCAGCAGTTTATCCGGGGAGCTGTTTTTT. J is TRBJ2-2 and V is TRBV12-3 or TRBV12-4; unclear D gene. The CDR3 has 11 amino acids. V lost 2 bases, J lost 6 bases, and 1 base lay in between.

The V and J genes are TRBV20-1 and TRBJ2-7; D is uncertain. The germline V gene encodes CDR1 DFQATT and CDR2 SNEGSKA (reference sequence). The CDR3 is made up of 13 amino acids. The V and J ends lost 3 bases and 7 bases respectively, with 16 bases between them. The CDR3 is CSARWYPYHEQYF. As DNA, the CDR3 is TGCAGTGCTAGGTGGTATCCCTACCATGAGCAGTACTTC.